These 14 T cell receptor beta chains share one sample of origin, sequenced in a study of control samples from healthy donors and cancer patients. Profiled with immunoSEQ multiplex PCR; TCRdb holds only in-frame clones, not every one. The sample lists roughly 120,000 clones, about 90% seen once, with 30% to 40% in the top ten. Sequencing was performed on blood. These receptors were obtained from a man aged 50-60 years in good health.

This rearrangement joins TRBV7-2 to TRBJ2-1; tentative D call: TRBD1 (5 bases). This CDR3 spans 16 amino acids. The germline gives CDR1 SGHTA, CDR2 FQGNSA. V gave up 6 bases and J gave up 0 bases, with 15 bases separating them. CDR3 DNA sequence: TGTGCCAGCAGTTTTCGACAGATAGGCTCCTACAATGAGCAGTTCTTC. It is translated as CASSFRQIGSYNEQFF.

This sequence joins TRBV7-8 and TRBJ1-2; no clear D gene. Germline loops: CDR1 SGHVS, CDR2 FQNEAQ. Trimming removed 4 bases from V and 4 bases from J, with 19 bases in between. There are 16 residues in the CDR3. The chain's CDR3 is CASSSIRNSPGYGYTF. The DNA of the CDR3 is TGTGCCAGCAGCTCAATAAGGAACTCCCCAGGCTATGGCTACACCTTC.

V gene TRBV6-2 or TRBV6-3 combines with J gene TRBJ2-2; maybe TRBD2 (5 bases). This CDR3 is built from 15 residues. Trimming removed 5 bases at V and 4 bases at J, with 14 bases between. Looked up from germline, CDR1 is MNHEY and CDR2 is SVGEGT. CDR3 in DNA: TGTGCCAGCAGTCTATCCACGGGGTTCACCGGGGAGCTGTTTTTT. Its translation: CASSLSTGFTGELFF.

The V call is TRBV6-2 or TRBV6-3, the J call TRBJ1-2, with TRBD1 matching 9 bases. Per germline, CDR1 MNHEY and CDR2 SVGEGT. This CDR3 region has 15 residues. The J segment lost 8 bases and the V segment lost 2 bases, leaving 9 bases of the junction unmatched. The CDR3 is CASSYLDRGVEGYTF. CDR3 DNA: TGTGCCAGCAGTTACCTGGACAGGGGCGTCGAGGGCTACACCTTC.

This chain uses TRBV6-5 with TRBJ1-5; TRBD1 matches at 7 bases. CDR1 is MNHEY, CDR2 SVGAGI, per germline. There are 15 residues in the CDR3. Germline trimming cut 4 bases from V and 3 bases from J; bases unmatched to any gene: 6. CDR3 nucleotide sequence: TGTGCCAGCAGTTTTGGACAGGTGTTCAATCAGCCCCAGCATTTT. Translating gives CASSFGQVFNQPQHF.

The chain recombines TRBV11-3 with TRBJ2-1, with 10 bases that match TRBD2. V dropped 5 bases and J dropped 2; count of bases not matched to a gene: 3. Germline CDR1 SGHNT, CDR2 YENEEA. CDR3 length equals 15 residues. The CDR3 is CASSHSGGTYNEQFF. In DNA, the CDR3 is TGTGCCAGCAGCCATAGCGGGGGGACCTACAATGAGCAGTTCTTC.

The V call is TRBV19, the J call TRBJ1-1; D is undetermined. This CDR3 is 16 amino acids long. V gave up 3 bases and J gave up 0 bases, with 14 bases separating them. CDR1 LNHDA and CDR2 SQIVND come from the germline V gene (reference sequence). CDR3 sequence: CASSITGWEMNTEAFF. DNA of the CDR3: TGTGCCAGTAGTATCACCGGGTGGGAGATGAACACTGAAGCTTTCTTT.

V usage is TRBV13 and J usage is TRBJ2-3, with D tentatively TRBD1 or TRBD2 (5 bases each). Germline values: CDR1 PRHDT, CDR2 FYEKMQ (reference sequence). This CDR3 has 16 amino acids. V shed 5 bases and J shed 2 bases, with 17 bases lying between them. In nucleotides, the CDR3 is TGTGCCAGCAGCCAACCGGGACCCACGCCCACAGATACGCAGTATTTT. This sequence encodes CASSQPGPTPTDTQYF.

The chain is built from TRBV11-3 and TRBJ1-1; D is unclear. Looked up from germline, CDR1 is SGHNT and CDR2 is YENEEA. Between the trimmed V and J ends, which lost 2 bases and 4 bases, there was a span of 8 bases. The CDR3 length is 13 residues. This CDR3 is CASSLSRSTEAFF. Here the CDR3 DNA reads TGTGCCAGCAGCTTAAGCCGGAGCACTGAAGCTTTCTTT.

The chain joins TRBV2 to TRBJ2-7, with no clear D. V shed 6 bases and J shed 0 bases, with 15 bases lying between them. Germline assignment: CDR1 SNHLY and CDR2 FYNNEI. This CDR3 has 15 amino acids. The CDR3 DNA reads TGTGCCAGCAGAGAGAACTACCCCTCCTCCTACGAGCAGTACTTC. Translated, it gives CASRENYPSSYEQYF.

A note on this clone: Other DNA sequences in the sample encode the same CDR3. The rearrangement joins TRBV4-2 to TRBJ1-1; D is undetermined. Per germline, CDR1 LGHNA and CDR2 YNFKEQ. The CDR3 length is 14 residues. Trimming took 0 bases from V and 1 from J, leaving 6 bases between them. This chain's CDR3 is CASSQDSKNTEAFF. The CDR3, as DNA: TGTGCCAGCAGCCAAGACAGCAAGAACACTGAAGCTTTCTTT.

This rearrangement joins TRBV6-2 or TRBV6-3 to TRBJ2-1; TRBD2 might be the D (6 bases). From germline, CDR1 is MNHEY and CDR2 SVGEGT. This CDR3 has 15 residues. V was trimmed by 6 bases and J by 10 bases, leaving 22 bases between them. The CDR3 bases are TGTGCCAGCAGCCGACCTCGGGGACTGGGAGAAGAGCAGTTCTTC. Its protein product is CASSRPRGLGEEQFF.

This chain links TRBV9 with TRBJ2-1; 8 bases are a match to TRBD2. Per germline, CDR1 SGDLS and CDR2 YYNGEE. This CDR3 spans 16 amino acids. V shed 5 bases, J shed 6 bases, and the junction held 13 bases outside the gene matches. In nucleotides, the CDR3 is TGTGCCAGCAGTCTCCCCGGGACTAGTTTAATCAATGAGCAGTTCTTC. The encoded protein is CASSLPGTSLINEQFF. Complete variable domain (other parts from reference TRBV9 and TRBJ2-1): DSGVTQTPKHLITATGQRVTLRCSPRSGDLSVYWYQQSLDQGLQFLIQYYNGEERAKGNILERFSAQQFPDLHSELNLSSLELGDSALYFCASSLPGTSLINEQFFGPGTRLTVL.

The chain is built from TRBV5-4 and TRBJ1-4; maybe TRBD1 (6 bases). The V and J ends lost 3 bases and 4 bases respectively, with 10 bases between them. The CDR3 loop spans 14 amino acids. Germline V gene lookup returns CDR1 SGHNT and CDR2 YYREEE (reference sequence). Here the CDR3 DNA reads TGTGCCAGCAGCTCACAGGGTAGTAATGAAAAACTGTTTTTT. Protein sequence: CASSSQGSNEKLFF.